Listed below are T cell receptor beta chains from one sample, sequenced in a study of blood T cell repertoires in COVID-19. Repertoires were generated with immunoSEQ multiplex PCR, while TCRdb's copy carries only in-frame clones and drops some. The data hold about 45,000 clones, with nearly 85% observed a single time. The sequenced material came from peripheral blood. All receptors come from a man older than 75 in a cohort sampled during active COVID-19. Each CDR3 is given with its conserved first and last residue. A D gene is named only where the DNA matches it firmly. Clone size is shown for a subset of rows, as once, few, many or a class of expanded clone.

v_call	j_call	d_call	clone_size	cdr3_aa	cdr3_nt
TRBV29-1	TRBJ2-3	TRBD1	-	CSVEGQGGDTQYF	TGCAGCGTTGAGGGACAGGGGGGAGATACGCAGTATTTT
TRBV6-6	TRBJ1-1	-	-	CASSYARTASNTEAFF	TGTGCCAGCAGTTACGCCCGGACAGCTTCCAACACTGAAGCTTTCTTT
TRBV19	TRBJ1-5	TRBD1	-	CASSTSGTGVVSNQPQHF	TGTGCCAGTAGTACCTCCGGGACAGGGGTAGTTAGCAATCAGCCCCAGCATTTT
TRBV7-3	TRBJ2-2	-	-	CASSFEHSTGELFF	TGTGCCAGCAGCTTCGAGCACAGCACCGGGGAGCTGTTTTTT
TRBV7-8	TRBJ1-2	TRBD1	-	CASSHLDRGYTF	TGTGCCAGCAGCCACTTGGACAGGGGATACACCTTC
TRBV19	TRBJ2-3	TRBD2	-	CASSPMTSGDTDTQYF	TGTGCCAGTAGTCCGATGACTAGCGGGGACACAGATACGCAGTATTTT
TRBV29-1	TRBJ1-2	TRBD1	-	CSVERTGANYGYTF	TGCAGCGTTGAAAGGACAGGGGCTAACTATGGCTACACCTTC
TRBV19	TRBJ2-2	TRBD2	-	CASIRTSGTHGELFF	TGTGCCAGTATAAGGACTAGCGGGACTCACGGGGAGCTGTTTTTT
TRBV7-9	TRBJ2-5	-	-	CASSFGAGETQYF	TGTGCCAGCAGCTTTGGGGCCGGGGAGACCCAGTACTTC
TRBV3-1/TRBV3-2	TRBJ1-2	TRBD1	-	CASSQPGTGSLGYTF	TGTGCCAGCAGCCAACCCGGGACAGGAAGTTTAGGCTACACCTTC
TRBV6-1	TRBJ1-3	TRBD1	-	CASSANPGQQSGNTIYF	TGTGCCAGCAGTGCTAACCCGGGACAGCAATCTGGAAACACCATATATTTT
TRBV27	TRBJ1-1	-	once	CASKFGGMTEAFF	TGTGCCAGCAAATTCGGCGGGATGACTGAAGCTTTCTTT
TRBV30	TRBJ2-5	TRBD2	-	CAYSTSGRAGETQYF	TGTGCCTACTCGACTAGCGGGAGGGCCGGTGAGACCCAGTACTTC
TRBV28	TRBJ1-5	-	-	CASSPRTVSNQPQHF	TGTGCCAGCAGCCCCCGAACGGTTAGCAATCAGCCCCAGCATTTT
TRBV27	TRBJ2-7	TRBD2	-	CASSLKAGRVYEQYF	TGTGCCAGCAGTTTGAAAGCGGGGAGGGTCTACGAGCAGTACTTC
TRBV3-1/TRBV3-2	TRBJ1-3	-	few	CASSQQQGNTIYF	TGTGCCAGCAGCCAACAACAGGGAAACACCATATATTTT
TRBV27	TRBJ2-1	TRBD2	-	CASRAETSVNYNEQFF	TGTGCCAGCAGGGCAGAGACTAGCGTGAATTACAATGAGCAGTTCTTC
TRBV4-1	TRBJ1-4	-	-	CASSQVGGTNEKLFF	TGCGCCAGCAGCCAAGTGGGGGGAACTAATGAAAAACTGTTTTTT
TRBV3-1/TRBV3-2	TRBJ1-2	TRBD1	-	CASSQDAVTGPNGYTF	TGTGCCAGCAGCCAAGACGCCGTGACAGGGCCGAATGGCTACACCTTC
TRBV29-1	TRBJ2-1	-	-	CSARKLDEQFF	TGCAGCGCCCGAAAACTCGATGAGCAGTTCTTC
TRBV10-1	TRBJ2-5	TRBD2	-	CASSSTSGRQETQYF	TGCGCCAGCAGTTCGACTAGCGGGAGGCAAGAGACCCAGTACTTC
TRBV9	TRBJ2-1	TRBD1	-	CASSDQGVFDEQFF	TGTGCCAGCAGCGATCAGGGGGTATTTGATGAGCAGTTCTTC
TRBV7-2	TRBJ1-5	-	-	CASSPGGNIGIGSNQPQHF	TGTGCCAGCAGCCCTGGGGGCAACATAGGGATAGGTAGCAATCAGCCCCAGCATTTT
TRBV28	TRBJ2-5	-	-	CASTSGGGRGLQETQYF	TGTGCCAGCACCTCTGGGGGGGGCAGGGGCCTCCAAGAGACCCAGTACTTC
TRBV6-1	TRBJ1-2	TRBD1	-	CASSAQPGQRSYGYTF	TGTGCCAGCAGTGCCCAACCGGGACAGCGATCCTATGGCTACACCTTC
TRBV30	TRBJ2-2	TRBD2	once	CAWSGLAGAYTGELFF	TGTGCCTGGAGTGGGCTAGCGGGAGCGTATACCGGGGAGCTGTTTTTT
TRBV5-1	TRBJ2-7	-	medium-sized	CASSLWGQAEQYF	TGCGCCAGCAGCTTGTGGGGGCAGGCCGAGCAGTACTTC
TRBV5-1	TRBJ1-5	-	once	CASSLTGGHNQPQHF	TGCGCCAGCAGCTTGACCGGCGGTCACAATCAGCCCCAGCATTTT
TRBV15	TRBJ1-4	-	-	CATSNPGGTEKLFF	TGTGCCACCAGCAACCCCGGAGGGACTGAAAAACTGTTTTTT
TRBV6-6	TRBJ1-2	TRBD1	-	CASSRLEGAPANYGYTF	TGTGCCAGCAGTCGCCTAGAGGGGGCGCCCGCTAACTATGGCTACACCTTC
TRBV18	TRBJ1-6	-	-	CASSSTRQPGLSNSPLHF	TGTGCCAGCTCATCAACCCGGCAGCCCGGGTTATCTAATTCACCCCTCCACTTT
TRBV9	TRBJ2-1	-	-	CASSPSGGPYNEQFF	TGTGCCAGCAGCCCTTCCGGCGGTCCCTACAATGAGCAGTTCTTC
TRBV2	TRBJ2-1	TRBD2	-	CASKQGGQGRLAGGSYNEQFF	TGTGCCAGCAAGCAGGGGGGACAGGGAAGGCTAGCGGGAGGATCCTACAATGAGCAGTTCTTC
TRBV5-4	TRBJ2-7	TRBD2	-	CASSDGLVKVYEQYF	TGTGCCAGCTCTGATGGACTAGTTAAAGTGTACGAGCAGTACTTC
TRBV6-5	TRBJ1-5	-	-	CASRFRSNQPQHF	TGTGCCAGCAGGTTTCGTAGCAATCAGCCCCAGCATTTT
TRBV5-1	TRBJ2-1	TRBD1	once	CASSWTGVNEQFF	TGCGCCAGCAGCTGGACAGGGGTCAATGAGCAGTTCTTC
TRBV12-3/TRBV12-4	TRBJ1-1	-	-	CASRDIQNTEAFF	TGTGCCAGCAGAGACATCCAGAACACTGAAGCTTTCTTT
TRBV4-1	TRBJ2-3	TRBD2	-	CASSHEGGLLPTDTQYF	TGCGCCAGCAGCCATGAGGGAGGGCTTCTTCCCACAGATACGCAGTATTTT
TRBV11-3	TRBJ2-3	TRBD1	-	CASSRTGVDTQYF	TGTGCCAGCAGCCGGACAGGGGTAGATACGCAGTATTTT
TRBV28	TRBJ1-5	-	-	CASSPRRSIRNQPQHF	TGTGCCAGCAGTCCCCGACGGAGTATACGCAATCAGCCCCAGCATTTT
TRBV6-5	TRBJ2-7	-	-	CASSPTLSHYEQYF	TGTGCCAGCAGTCCCACTTTATCCCACTACGAGCAGTACTTC